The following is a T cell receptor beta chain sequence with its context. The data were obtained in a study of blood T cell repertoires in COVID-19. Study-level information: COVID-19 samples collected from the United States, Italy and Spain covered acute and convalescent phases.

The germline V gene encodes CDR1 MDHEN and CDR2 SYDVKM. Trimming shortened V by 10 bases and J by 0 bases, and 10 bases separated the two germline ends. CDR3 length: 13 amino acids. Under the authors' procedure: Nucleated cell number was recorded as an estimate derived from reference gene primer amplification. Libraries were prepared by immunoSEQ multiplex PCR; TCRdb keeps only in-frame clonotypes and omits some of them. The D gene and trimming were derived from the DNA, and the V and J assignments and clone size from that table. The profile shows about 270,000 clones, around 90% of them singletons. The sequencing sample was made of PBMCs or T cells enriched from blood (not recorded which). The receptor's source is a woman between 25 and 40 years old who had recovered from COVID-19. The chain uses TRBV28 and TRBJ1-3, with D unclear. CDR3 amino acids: CATRTASGNTIYF. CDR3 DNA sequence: TGTGCCACAAGGACTGCCTCTGGAAACACCATATATTTT.